Here is one T cell receptor beta chain with its context. Authors' data handling: ImmunoSEQ junction-only sequences lacked quality scores, so their filtering differed. Profiling relied on immunoSEQ multiplex PCR, and the TCRdb table lists in-frame clones only, not all of them. V, J and clone size derive from that table, while D and trimming were established from the DNA sequence. The sample holds fewer than 600,000 clones, around 80% seen once. The sample belongs to a study of shared clonotypes between healthy human individuals. The wider study: The donor pool was made up of a couple of women and a few men aged 18 to 49.

Germline CDR1 reads SGHTA; CDR2 reads FQGNSA. The CDR3 covers 15 residues. V was trimmed by 1 base and J by 2 bases, leaving 11 bases between them. Sequenced material: PBMCs. This receptor was obtained from a middle-aged woman in good health. Some clones in this sample may be carry-over from other donors' samples. The V and J genes are TRBV7-2 and TRBJ1-2, with D uncertain. CDR3: CASSLGADTNYGYTF. The CDR3 coding sequence is TGTGCCAGCAGCTTAGGGGCCGACACAAACTATGGCTACACCTTC. The full variable domain, in which reference TRBV7-2 and TRBJ1-2 provide the parts outside the CDR3, is GAGVSQSPSNKVTEKGKDVELRCDPISGHTALYWYRQSLGQGLEFLIYFQGNSAPDKSGLPSDRFSAERTGGSVSTLTIQRTQQEDSAVYLCASSLGADTNYGYTFGSGTRLTVV.